The 8 T cell receptor beta chains presented below share a single source sample, sequenced in a study of control samples from healthy donors and cancer patients. Measured with immunoSEQ multiplex PCR; TCRdb has only the in-frame clones, and not every one. The sample shows about 220,000 clones, around 94% of them seen only once. Specimen: blood. These receptors all stem from a man between 50 and 59 years old in good health.

The V gene is TRBV28, the J gene TRBJ1-4; D is undetermined. The ends were cut back, 6 bases at V and 8 bases at J, with 16 bases in the middle. Per the germline V gene, CDR1 is MDHEN and CDR2 is SYDVKM. The CDR3 runs to 14 residues. The CDR3 nucleotides read TGTGCCAGCAGAGCTGGAACAACGGGGGAAAAACTGTTTTTT. It yields the protein CASRAGTTGEKLFF.

The genes are TRBV21-1 and TRBJ2-2; the D call in the table, TRBD1, was not verified against the DNA. TRBV21-1 is a pseudogene segment. CDR3 length: 17 amino acids. The CDR3 coding sequence is TGTGCCAGCAGCAAAGCGATGGGGACAGGTAGTCCCGGGGAGCTGTTTTTT. Protein sequence: CASSKAMGTGSPGELFF.

Comment on this clone: Additional DNA sequences in this sample encode the identical CDR3. The J gene is TRBJ1-5, the V gene TRBV24-1; D is perhaps TRBD1 (5 bases). CDR1 is KGHDR and CDR2 is SFDVKD in the germline V gene. This CDR3 is 14 amino acids long. Trimming shortened V by 3 bases and J by 3 bases, and 8 bases separated the two germline ends. The CDR3 DNA reads TGTGCCACCAGTGATCGACAGTCCAATCAGCCCCAGCATTTT. It encodes CATSDRQSNQPQHF.

V is TRBV7-2 and J is TRBJ1-2, with D unclear. There are 15 residues in the CDR3. With 1 base removed from V and 4 bases from J, the gap between germline ends came to 13 bases. CDR1 and CDR2 (germline): SGHTA, FQGNSA. This CDR3 is CASSLERGGIYGYTF. The CDR3 DNA reads as TGTGCCAGCAGCTTAGAACGAGGTGGAATCTATGGCTACACCTTC. Supplemented by reference TRBV7-2 and TRBJ1-2, the full variable domain reads GAGVSQSPSNKVTEKGKDVELRCDPISGHTALYWYRQSLGQGLEFLIYFQGNSAPDKSGLPSDRFSAERTGGSVSTLTIQRTQQEDSAVYLCASSLERGGIYGYTFGSGTRLTVV.

This chain connects TRBV6-1 to TRBJ2-7; the D gene could be TRBD1 or TRBD2 (6 bases each). The CDR3 is 15 residues long. V lost 3 bases and J 4 bases, leaving 16 bases between the germline ends. Per germline, CDR1 MNHNS and CDR2 SASEGT. The CDR3 DNA reads TGTGCCAGCAGTGAGGGGTGGCAGGGGAGGTACGAGCAGTACGTC. This codes for CASSEGWQGRYEQYV.

The chain joins TRBV28 to TRBJ1-2; TRBD1 aligns across 9 bases. From germline, CDR1 is MDHEN and CDR2 SYDVKM. The CDR3 is made up of 14 amino acids. V lost 6 bases and J lost 7; bases outside the gene matches: 9. In DNA, the CDR3 is TGTGCCAGCAGCCCTAGACAGGGGGGACGTGGCTACACCTTC. Its protein product is CASSPRQGGRGYTF.

In DNA, the CDR3 is TGTGCCAGCAGTTACTCGTGGGTCTCTGGGGCCAACGTCCTGACTTTC. Translated: CASSYSWVSGANVLTF. The chain joins TRBV6-5 to TRBJ2-6; D is unresolved. This CDR3 contains 16 residues. Looked up from germline, CDR1 is MNHEY and CDR2 is SVGAGI. With 0 bases removed from V and 0 bases from J, the gap between germline ends came to 6 bases.

CDR3 in amino acids: CASSSATGAKNIQYF. In DNA form, the CDR3 reads TGTGCCAGCAGCAGCGCGACAGGAGCCAAAAACATTCAGTACTTC. The V gene is TRBV11-3, the J gene TRBJ2-4; D is perhaps TRBD1 (6 bases). V was clipped by 5 bases and J by 0 bases, with 11 bases between them. The germline CDR1 and CDR2 sequences are SGHNT and YENEEA. CDR3 length: 15 residues.